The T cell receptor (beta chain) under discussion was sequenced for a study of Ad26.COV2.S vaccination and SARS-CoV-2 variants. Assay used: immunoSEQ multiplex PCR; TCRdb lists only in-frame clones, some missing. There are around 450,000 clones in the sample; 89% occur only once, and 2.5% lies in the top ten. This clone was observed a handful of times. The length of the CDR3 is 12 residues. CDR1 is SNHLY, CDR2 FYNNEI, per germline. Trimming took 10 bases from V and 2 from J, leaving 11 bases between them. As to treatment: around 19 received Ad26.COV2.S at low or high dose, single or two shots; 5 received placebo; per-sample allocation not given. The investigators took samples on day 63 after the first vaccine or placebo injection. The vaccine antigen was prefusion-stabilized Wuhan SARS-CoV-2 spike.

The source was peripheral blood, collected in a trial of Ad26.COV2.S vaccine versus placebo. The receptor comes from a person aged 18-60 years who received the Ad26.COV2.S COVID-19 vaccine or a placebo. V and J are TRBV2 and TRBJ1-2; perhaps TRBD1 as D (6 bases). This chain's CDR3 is CATSTGNYGYTF. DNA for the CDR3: TGTGCCACTTCGACAGGAAACTATGGCTACACCTTC.